The 22 T cell receptor beta chains below were found in one sample sequenced in a study of blood T cells in healthy people across ages. Together with a sample-barcoded 5' primer, a J-beta primer mix was included in a second PCR lasting about 6 to 12 cycles. MiXCR, run by TCRdb on the 5' RACE reads, gives a single entry per CDR3 protein. The table includes hundreds of thousands of distinct CDR3 sequences, about 30% detected once. Material for sequencing was blood. These receptors were obtained from a woman over 75 in good health.

J is TRBJ1-1 and V is TRBV6-2 or TRBV6-3, with a tentative D call TRBD1 (5 bases). The CDR3 covers 14 residues. Trimming cost V 2 bases and J 8 bases, with 15 bases left between them. Germline values: CDR1 MNHEY, CDR2 SVGEGT. The CDR3: CASSYNLGAGEAFF. The CDR3 DNA reads as TGTGCCAGCAGTTACAATTTAGGGGCAGGCGAAGCTTTCTTT.

Many counts were recorded for this clonotype. The genes are TRBV6-1 and TRBJ2-7, with D possibly being TRBD2 (7 bases). This CDR3 spans 17 amino acids. In germline, CDR1 is MNHNS, CDR2 SASEGT. Trimming shortened V by 1 base and J by 1 base, and 17 bases separated the two germline ends. CDR3 nucleotide sequence: TGTGCCAGCAGTGAAGTCGCATGGCGGGGGCTTTCCTACGAGCAGTACTTC. As protein: CASSEVAWRGLSYEQYF.

This chain joins TRBV7-2 and TRBJ2-7; no reliable D call. The V and J ends lost 1 base and 0 bases respectively, with 7 bases between them. In germline, CDR1 is SGHTA, CDR2 FQGNSA. CDR3 size: 14 residues. The CDR3 nucleotides are TGTGCCAGCAGCTTAGTTTACAGCTCCTACGAGCAGTACTTC. It codes for CASSLVYSSYEQYF.

The V and J genes are TRBV19 and TRBJ1-5, with a weak D call TRBD1 (5 bases). This CDR3 contains 19 residues. Germline V CDR1 and CDR2: LNHDA, SQIVND (reference sequence). The V gene lost 3 bases and the J gene lost 3 bases, with 24 bases spanning the gap. CDR3 residues: CASSILKIPGPFPNQPQHF. CDR3 DNA sequence: TGTGCCAGTAGTATCCTCAAAATCCCAGGGCCCTTCCCCAATCAGCCCCAGCATTTT.

This clonotype was seen repeatedly, ten times or more. The rearrangement joins TRBV7-8 to TRBJ2-7; D unclear. The CDR3 is made up of 11 amino acids. CDR1 and CDR2 (germline): SGHVS, FQNEAQ. Between the trimmed V and J ends, which lost 8 bases and 7 bases, there was a span of 12 bases. The CDR3 nucleotides are TGTGCCAGCGGATGGGCGAGGGAGCAGTACTTC. It encodes CASGWAREQYF.

At least ten counts were recorded for this clonotype. The V gene is TRBV20-1, the J gene TRBJ1-2; TRBD1 agrees at 11 bases. With 5 bases clipped from V and 4 bases from J, the junction kept 6 bases outside the gene matches. This CDR3 contains 14 residues. Germline loops: CDR1 DFQATT, CDR2 SNEGSKA (reference sequence). The CDR3 nucleotides are TGCAGTGCTGGGGACAGGGGGACCCTCTATGGCTACACCTTC. It encodes CSAGDRGTLYGYTF.

This clonotype was detected ten times or more. The rearrangement joins TRBV9 to TRBJ2-4; TRBD2 matches at 8 bases. The V and J ends lost 3 bases and 0 bases, in that order; junction bases with no gene match: 5. CDR3 length equals 16 residues. The V gene's germline CDR1 is SGDLS and CDR2 YYNGEE. This CDR3 is CASSGGLDQAKNIQYF. CDR3 DNA sequence: TGTGCCAGCAGCGGGGGACTAGATCAAGCCAAAAACATTCAGTACTTC.

With regard to this clonotype: One base away lies a much larger clone, so this may be a sequencing read error. This chain connects TRBV10-3 to TRBJ2-5; 7 nucleotides align to TRBD2. The V and J ends lost 4 bases and 11 bases, in that order; junction bases with no gene match: 13. This CDR3 has 14 amino acids. The germline CDR1 and CDR2 sequences are ENHRY and SYGVKD. The CDR3, as DNA: TGTGCCATCAGTGTACGCGGGGGAGTCGAAGAGCAGTACTTC. Residues: CAISVRGGVEEQYF.

This clonotype was detected ten times or more. The chain combines TRBV12-3 or TRBV12-4 with TRBJ2-7, with 9 bases identical to TRBD1. The CDR3 length is 14 residues. Losses at the gene ends were 5 bases for V and 7 bases for J; bases not matched to a gene: 9. CDR3 loop: CASSPAGQGKEQYF. The DNA of the CDR3 is TGTGCCAGCAGTCCCGCCGGACAGGGGAAAGAGCAGTACTTC.

This clonotype was seen many times. The chain carries TRBV5-1 and TRBJ2-1; no firm D call. The ends were cut back, 4 bases at V and 0 bases at J, with 14 bases in the middle. The CDR3 covers 16 residues. Germline loops: CDR1 SGHRS, CDR2 YFSETQ. The DNA of the CDR3 is TGCGCCAGCAGCCCGCAACCAGTGAGCTCCTACAATGAGCAGTTCTTC. Protein sequence: CASSPQPVSSYNEQFF.

This sequence joins TRBV4-3 and TRBJ2-3, with D perhaps TRBD2 (7 bases). The V end was cut by 0 bases, the J end by 5 bases, with 12 bases between. The germline gives CDR1 LGHNA, CDR2 YSLEER. The CDR3 totals 15 residues. The CDR3 DNA follows: TGCGCCAGCAGCCAAGATCGGGGGGCGGTAGATACGCAGTATTTT. Protein sequence: CASSQDRGAVDTQYF.

The CDR3 spells CASSPRGLGTDTQYF. DNA of the CDR3: TGTGCCAGCAGCCCCCGAGGACTGGGCACAGATACGCAGTATTTT. The chain carries TRBV7-2 and TRBJ2-3; TRBD2 might be the D (5 bases). The CDR3 consists of 15 residues. Trimming removed 5 bases from V and 1 base from J, with 13 bases in between. Germline V lookup: CDR1 SGHTA, CDR2 FQGNSA.

This clonotype has a handful of counts. A much more abundant neighbour one base away suggests this may be a read error. V and J are TRBV7-9 and TRBJ2-7; D is uncertain. The CDR3 has 12 amino acids. The germline V gene has CDR1 SEHNR and CDR2 FQNEAQ (reference sequence). Trimming took 5 bases from V and 8 from J, leaving 13 bases between them. The chain's CDR3 is CASSPEWYKQYF. The CDR3, as DNA: TGTGCCAGCAGCCCAGAGTGGTACAAGCAGTACTTC.

On this clonotype: A read error is possible here, since a much larger clone lies one base away. The chain carries TRBV6-1 and TRBJ2-4; D gene unclear. Germline assignment: CDR1 MNHNS and CDR2 SASEGT. There are 13 residues in the CDR3. V was clipped by 6 bases and J by 5 bases, with 11 bases between them. The CDR3 here is CASRQGWENIQYF. The CDR3 DNA follows: TGTGCCAGCAGGCAAGGGTGGGAAAACATTCAGTACTTC.

The CDR3 DNA reads as TGCGCCAGCAGCTTGGGGGACAGAACATTGAGTACGCAGTATTTT. Translating it yields CASSLGDRTLSTQYF. This sequence joins TRBV5-1 and TRBJ2-3; 7 nucleotides line up with TRBD1. Trimming cost V 0 bases and J 8 bases; bases outside gene matches: 9. In germline, CDR1 is SGHRS, CDR2 YFSETQ. The CDR3 is 15 amino acids.

The chain couples TRBV6-5 to TRBJ2-3; D might be TRBD1 (6 bases). The CDR3 has 15 amino acids. Germline values: CDR1 MNHEY, CDR2 SVGAGI. Between the trimmed V and J ends, which lost 5 bases and 1 base, there was a span of 13 bases. CDR3 nucleotide sequence: TGTGCCAGCAGTCGACAGGCCTCGGGCACAGATACGCAGTATTTT. This translates into CASSRQASGTDTQYF.

This clonotype was seen ten or more times. V and J are TRBV20-1 and TRBJ2-7; TRBD2 might be the D (6 bases). The DNA end favors TRBJ2-5, so the J call may be wrong. The length of the CDR3 is 13 residues. Germline loops: CDR1 DFQATT, CDR2 SNEGSKA (reference sequence). CDR3 nucleotide sequence: TGCAGTGCTAGTTTGGGCCAGGGAGGGACCCAGTACTTC. Translation gives CSASLGQGGTQYF.

This clonotype was seen many times. The chain is built from TRBV5-1 and TRBJ2-1, with TRBD2 as a possible D gene (5 bases). V was cut by 2 bases and J by 0 bases, with 9 bases left in between. From germline, CDR1 is SGHRS and CDR2 YFSETQ. CDR3 length: 15 amino acids. CDR3 amino acids: CASSFSVYSYNEQFF. In nucleotides, the CDR3 is TGCGCCAGCAGCTTTAGCGTTTACTCCTACAATGAGCAGTTCTTC. Variable domain in full (rest from reference TRBV5-1 and TRBJ2-1): KAGVTQTPRYLIKTRGQQVTLSCSPISGHRSVSWYQQTPGQGLQFLFEYFSETQRNKGNFPGRFSGRQFSNSRSEMNVSTLELGDSALYLCASSFSVYSYNEQFFGPGTRLTVL.

This chain joins TRBV7-3 and TRBJ2-3; 9 bases agree with TRBD2. CDR3 size: 16 residues. Germline CDR1 is SGHTA and CDR2 is FQGTGA. J gave up 4 bases and V 1 base, and 6 bases lay outside the gene matches. The CDR3 here is CASSLMPREGSDTQYF. CDR3 DNA sequence: TGTGCCAGCAGCTTAATGCCGCGGGAGGGTTCAGATACGCAGTATTTT.

There are many counts of this clonotype. The V and J genes are TRBV5-1 and TRBJ2-3; D ambiguous. Trimming shortened V by 0 bases and J by 6 bases, and 14 bases separated the two germline ends. CDR3 length: 15 residues. The V gene's germline CDR1 is SGHRS and CDR2 YFSETQ. The CDR3 is CASSLARGLGDTQYF. The CDR3 nucleotides read TGCGCCAGCAGCTTGGCCAGAGGCCTTGGGGATACGCAGTATTTT. The full variable domain, rest sourced from reference TRBV5-1 and TRBJ2-3, is KAGVTQTPRYLIKTRGQQVTLSCSPISGHRSVSWYQQTPGQGLQFLFEYFSETQRNKGNFPGRFSGRQFSNSRSEMNVSTLELGDSALYLCASSLARGLGDTQYFGPGTRLTVL.

The chain combines TRBV21-1 with TRBJ1-4; TRBD1 reflects the table's D call only, with no check against the DNA. TRBV21-1 is given as a pseudogene. This CDR3 is 16 amino acids long. CDR3 nucleotides: TGTGCCAGCAGCAAAGCGTACTCCAGGGGGAATGAAAAACTGTTTTTT. Residues: CASSKAYSRGNEKLFF.

The sample holds many counts of this clonotype. V gene TRBV24-1 combines with J gene TRBJ2-7, with D perhaps assigned TRBD1 or TRBD2 (5 bases each). The CDR3 has 13 residues. In germline, CDR1 is KGHDR, CDR2 SFDVKD. Trimming removed 4 bases from V and 5 bases from J, with 11 bases in between. This chain's CDR3 is CATSEGTVNEQYF. The CDR3 DNA is TGTGCCACCAGTGAGGGGACCGTCAACGAGCAGTACTTC.